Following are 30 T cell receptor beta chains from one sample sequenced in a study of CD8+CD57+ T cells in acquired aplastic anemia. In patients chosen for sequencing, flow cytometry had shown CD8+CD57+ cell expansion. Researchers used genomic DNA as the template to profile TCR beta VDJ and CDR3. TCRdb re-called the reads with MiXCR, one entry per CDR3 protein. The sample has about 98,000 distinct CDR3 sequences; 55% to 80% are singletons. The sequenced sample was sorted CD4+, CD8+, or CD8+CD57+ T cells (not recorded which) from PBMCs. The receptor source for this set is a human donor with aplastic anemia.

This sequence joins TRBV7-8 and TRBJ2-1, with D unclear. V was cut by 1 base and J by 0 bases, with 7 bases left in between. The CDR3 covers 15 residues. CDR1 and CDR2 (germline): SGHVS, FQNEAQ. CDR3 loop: CASSLDRSSYNEQFF. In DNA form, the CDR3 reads TGTGCCAGCAGCTTAGACCGGAGCTCCTACAATGAGCAGTTCTTC. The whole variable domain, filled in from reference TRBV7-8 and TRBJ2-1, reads GAGVSQSPRYKVAKRGQDVALRCDPISGHVSLFWYQQALGQGPEFLTYFQNEAQLDKSGLPSDRFFAERPEGSVSTLKIQRTQQEDSAVYLCASSLDRSSYNEQFFGPGTRLTVL.

The CDR3 spells CASTEDRGSYEQYF. In DNA form, the CDR3 reads TGTGCCAGCACTGAGGACAGGGGCTCCTACGAGCAGTACTTC. The chain combines TRBV2 with TRBJ2-7; 9 bases fit TRBD1. Looked up from germline, CDR1 is SNHLY and CDR2 is FYNNEI. Trimming took 7 bases from V and 0 from J; bases not matched to a gene: 4. This CDR3 comprises 14 residues.

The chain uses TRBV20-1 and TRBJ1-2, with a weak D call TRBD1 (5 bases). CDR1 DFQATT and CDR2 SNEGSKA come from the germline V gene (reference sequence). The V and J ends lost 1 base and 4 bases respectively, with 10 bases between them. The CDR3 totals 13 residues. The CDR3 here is CSARGGILYGYTF. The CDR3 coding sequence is TGCAGTGCTAGAGGGGGGATCCTCTATGGCTACACCTTC.

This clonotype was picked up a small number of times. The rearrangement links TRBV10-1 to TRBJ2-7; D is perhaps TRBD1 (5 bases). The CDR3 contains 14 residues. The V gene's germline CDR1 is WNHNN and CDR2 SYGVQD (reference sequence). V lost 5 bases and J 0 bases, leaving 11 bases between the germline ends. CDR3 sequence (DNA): TGCGCCAGCAGTTCCCTCAGGGACTCCTACGAGCAGTACTTC. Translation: CASSSLRDSYEQYF.

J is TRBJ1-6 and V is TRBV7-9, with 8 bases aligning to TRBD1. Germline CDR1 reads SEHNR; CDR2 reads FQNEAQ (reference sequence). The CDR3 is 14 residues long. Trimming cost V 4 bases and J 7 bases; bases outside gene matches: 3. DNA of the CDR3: TGTGCCAGCAGCTCGGGACAGGCCAATTCACCCCTCCACTTT. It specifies CASSSGQANSPLHF.

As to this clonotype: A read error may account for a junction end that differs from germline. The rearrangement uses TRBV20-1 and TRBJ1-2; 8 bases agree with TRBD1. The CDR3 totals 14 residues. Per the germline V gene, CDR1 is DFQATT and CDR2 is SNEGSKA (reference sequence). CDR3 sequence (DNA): TGCAGTGCTGCCGGGACAGGCTCTAACCATGGCTACACCTTC. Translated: CSAAGTGSNHGYTF.

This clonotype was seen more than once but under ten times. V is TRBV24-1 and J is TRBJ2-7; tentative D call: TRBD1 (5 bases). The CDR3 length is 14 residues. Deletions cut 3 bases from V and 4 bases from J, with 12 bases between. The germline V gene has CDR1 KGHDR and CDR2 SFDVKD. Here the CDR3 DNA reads TGTGCCACCAGTGATACGATCGACAGTTACGAGCAGTACTTC. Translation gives CATSDTIDSYEQYF.

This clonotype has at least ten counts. CDR3 loop: CASSDWTSGGDDYTF. The CDR3 bases are TGTGCCAGCAGCGACTGGACCTCTGGGGGGGACGACTACACCTTC. The genes are TRBV7-9 and TRBJ1-2, with D possibly being TRBD1 (5 bases). CDR3 length: 15 residues. Germline loops: CDR1 SEHNR, CDR2 FQNEAQ (reference sequence). The V end lost 5 bases, the J end lost 10 bases, and 23 bases lay between the germline ends.

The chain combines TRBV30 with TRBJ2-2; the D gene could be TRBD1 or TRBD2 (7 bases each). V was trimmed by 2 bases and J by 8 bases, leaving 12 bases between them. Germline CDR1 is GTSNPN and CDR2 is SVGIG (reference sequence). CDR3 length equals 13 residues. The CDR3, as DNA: TGTGCCTGGAGTCAGGGGGGGTTAGGGGAGCTGTTTTTT. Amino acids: CAWSQGGLGELFF.

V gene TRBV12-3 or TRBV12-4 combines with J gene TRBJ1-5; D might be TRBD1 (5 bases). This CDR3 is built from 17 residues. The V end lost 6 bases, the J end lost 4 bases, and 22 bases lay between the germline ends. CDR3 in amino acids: CASSPVKPGGRNQPQHF. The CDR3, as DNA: TGTGCCAGCAGCCCGGTGAAGCCCGGGGGGAGGAATCAGCCCCAGCATTTT.

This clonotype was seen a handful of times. CDR3 coding DNA: TGTGCCAGCAGTCCTAAGACAGGGGGGCTTGAGCAGTACTTC. It translates to CASSPKTGGLEQYF. The rearrangement uses TRBV7-9 and TRBJ2-7; 9 bases are a match to TRBD1. V gave up 6 bases and J gave up 7 bases; unmatched junction bases: 10. The CDR3 contains 14 residues. Germline V gene lookup returns CDR1 SEHNR and CDR2 FQNEAQ (reference sequence).

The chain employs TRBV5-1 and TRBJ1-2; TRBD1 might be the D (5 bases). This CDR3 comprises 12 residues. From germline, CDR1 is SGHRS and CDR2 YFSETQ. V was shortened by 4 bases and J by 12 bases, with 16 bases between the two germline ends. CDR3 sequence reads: CASSPSTGIDTF. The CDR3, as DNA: TGCGCCAGCAGCCCAAGCACAGGAATAGACACCTTC.

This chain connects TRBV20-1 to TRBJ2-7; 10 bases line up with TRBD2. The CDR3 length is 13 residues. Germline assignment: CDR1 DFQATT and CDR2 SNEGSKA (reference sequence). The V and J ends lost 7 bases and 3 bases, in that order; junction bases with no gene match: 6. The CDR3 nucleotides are TGCAGTGTCCCGGGACTAGCGAGCTACGAGCAGTACTTC. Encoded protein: CSVPGLASYEQYF.

The CDR3 coding sequence is TGTGCCAGCAGTAAGGACAGGGACATTGAGCAGTTCTTC. It yields the protein CASSKDRDIEQFF. The chain carries TRBV12-3 or TRBV12-4 and TRBJ2-1, with 8 bases that match TRBD1. The CDR3 loop spans 13 amino acids. The V and J ends lost 5 bases and 9 bases, in that order; junction bases with no gene match: 6.

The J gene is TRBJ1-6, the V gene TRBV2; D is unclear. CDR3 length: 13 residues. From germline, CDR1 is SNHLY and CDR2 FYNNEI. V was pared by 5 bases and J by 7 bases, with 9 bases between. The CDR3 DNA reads TGTGCCAGCAGTTTATCGGAGAATTCACCCCTCCACTTT. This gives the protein CASSLSENSPLHF.

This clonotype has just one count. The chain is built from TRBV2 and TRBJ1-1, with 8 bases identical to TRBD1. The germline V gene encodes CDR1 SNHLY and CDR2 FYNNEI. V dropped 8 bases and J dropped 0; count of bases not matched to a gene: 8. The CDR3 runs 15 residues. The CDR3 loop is CASHVRDRMNTEAFF. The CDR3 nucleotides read TGTGCCAGCCACGTCCGGGACAGGATGAACACTGAAGCTTTCTTT. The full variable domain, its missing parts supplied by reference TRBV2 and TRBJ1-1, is EPEVTQTPSHQVTQMGQEVILRCVPISNHLYFYWYRQILGQKVEFLVSFYNNEISEKSEIFDDQFSVERPDGSNFTLKIRSTKLEDSAMYFCASHVRDRMNTEAFFGQGTRLTVV.

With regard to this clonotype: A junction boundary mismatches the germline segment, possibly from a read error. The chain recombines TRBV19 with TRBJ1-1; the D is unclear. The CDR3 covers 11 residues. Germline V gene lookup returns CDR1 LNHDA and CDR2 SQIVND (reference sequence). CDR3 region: CASSMEVEVFF. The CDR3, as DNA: TGTGCCAGTAGTATGGAGGTTGAAGTTTTCTTT.

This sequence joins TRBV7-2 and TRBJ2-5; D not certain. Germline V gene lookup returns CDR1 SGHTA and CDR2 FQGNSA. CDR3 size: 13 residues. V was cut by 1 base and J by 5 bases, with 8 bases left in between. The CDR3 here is CASSLEPRETQYF. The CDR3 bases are TGTGCCAGCAGCTTAGAACCTCGGGAGACCCAGTACTTC. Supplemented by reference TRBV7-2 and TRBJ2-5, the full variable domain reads GAGVSQSPSNKVTEKGKDVELRCDPISGHTALYWYRQSLGQGLEFLIYFQGNSAPDKSGLPSDRFSAERTGGSVSTLTIQRTQQEDSAVYLCASSLEPRETQYFGPGTRLLVL.

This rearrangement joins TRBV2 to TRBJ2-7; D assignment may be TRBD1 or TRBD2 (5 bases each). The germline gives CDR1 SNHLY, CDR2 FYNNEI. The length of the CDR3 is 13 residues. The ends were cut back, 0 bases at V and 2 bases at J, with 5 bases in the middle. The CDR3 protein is CASSEAGAYEQYF. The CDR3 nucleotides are TGTGCCAGCAGTGAAGCGGGGGCCTACGAGCAGTACTTC.

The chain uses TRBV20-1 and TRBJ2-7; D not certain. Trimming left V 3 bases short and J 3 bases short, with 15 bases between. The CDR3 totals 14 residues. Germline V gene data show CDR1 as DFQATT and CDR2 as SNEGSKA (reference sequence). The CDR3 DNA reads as TGCAGTGCTAGGTCTATCATTACTGGCTACGAGCAGTACTTC. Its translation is CSARSIITGYEQYF.

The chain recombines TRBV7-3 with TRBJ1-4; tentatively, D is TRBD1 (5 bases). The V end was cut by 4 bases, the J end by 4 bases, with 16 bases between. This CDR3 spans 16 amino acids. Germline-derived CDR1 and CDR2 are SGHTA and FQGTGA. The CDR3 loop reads CASSSQPDSLNEKLFF. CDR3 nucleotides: TGTGCCAGCAGCTCTCAACCCGACAGCCTTAATGAAAAACTGTTTTTT.

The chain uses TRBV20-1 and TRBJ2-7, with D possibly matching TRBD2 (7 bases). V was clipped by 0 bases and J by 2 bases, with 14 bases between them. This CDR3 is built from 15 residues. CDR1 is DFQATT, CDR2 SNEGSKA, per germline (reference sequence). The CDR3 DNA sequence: TGCAGTGCTAGAGAGAAGCGGGACAAGACCTACGAGCAGTACTTC. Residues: CSAREKRDKTYEQYF.

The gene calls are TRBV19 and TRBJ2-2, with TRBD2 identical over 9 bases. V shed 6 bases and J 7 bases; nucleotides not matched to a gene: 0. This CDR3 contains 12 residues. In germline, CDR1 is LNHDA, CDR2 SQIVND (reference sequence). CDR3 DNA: TGTGCCAGTAGGACTAGCGGCGGGGAGCTGTTTTTT. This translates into CASRTSGGELFF.

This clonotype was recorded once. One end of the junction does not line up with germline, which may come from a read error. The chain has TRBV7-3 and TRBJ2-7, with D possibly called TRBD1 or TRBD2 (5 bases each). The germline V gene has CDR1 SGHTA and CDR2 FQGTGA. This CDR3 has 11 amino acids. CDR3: CASSSGHEQYF. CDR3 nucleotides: TGCGCCAGCAGCTCGGGACACGAGCAGTACTTC.

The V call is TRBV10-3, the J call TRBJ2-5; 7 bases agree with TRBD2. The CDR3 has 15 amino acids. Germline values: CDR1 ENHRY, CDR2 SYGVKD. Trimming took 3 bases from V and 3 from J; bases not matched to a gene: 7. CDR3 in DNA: TGTGCCATCAGTGAAGTTGTGGGGGGGAAAGAGACCCAGTACTTC. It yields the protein CAISEVVGGKETQYF.

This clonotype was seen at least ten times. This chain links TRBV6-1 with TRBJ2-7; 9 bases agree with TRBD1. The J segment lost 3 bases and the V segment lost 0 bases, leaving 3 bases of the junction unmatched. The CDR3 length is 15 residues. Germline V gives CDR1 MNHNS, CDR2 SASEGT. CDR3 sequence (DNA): TGTGCCAGCAGTGAAGCCGAGACAGGGGGCTACGAGCAGTACTTC. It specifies CASSEAETGGYEQYF.

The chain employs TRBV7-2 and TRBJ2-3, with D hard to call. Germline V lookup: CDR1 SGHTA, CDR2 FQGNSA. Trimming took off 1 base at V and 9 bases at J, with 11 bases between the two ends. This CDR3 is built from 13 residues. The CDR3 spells CASSLDTYRTQYF. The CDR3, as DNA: TGTGCCAGCAGCTTAGACACCTATCGAACGCAGTATTTT.

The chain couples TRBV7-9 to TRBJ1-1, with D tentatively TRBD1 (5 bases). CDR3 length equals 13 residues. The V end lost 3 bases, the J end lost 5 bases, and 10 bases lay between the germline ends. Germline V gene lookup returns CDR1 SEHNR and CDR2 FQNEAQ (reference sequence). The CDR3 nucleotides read TGTGCCAGCAGCTTCAAGGGACGGACTGAAGCTTTCTTT. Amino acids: CASSFKGRTEAFF.

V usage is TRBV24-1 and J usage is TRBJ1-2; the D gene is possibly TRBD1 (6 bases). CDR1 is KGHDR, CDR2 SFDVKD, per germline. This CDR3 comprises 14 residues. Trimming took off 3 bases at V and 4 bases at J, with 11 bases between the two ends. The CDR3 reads CATSDAGVGYGYTF. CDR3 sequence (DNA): TGTGCCACCAGTGATGCAGGGGTAGGCTATGGCTACACCTTC.

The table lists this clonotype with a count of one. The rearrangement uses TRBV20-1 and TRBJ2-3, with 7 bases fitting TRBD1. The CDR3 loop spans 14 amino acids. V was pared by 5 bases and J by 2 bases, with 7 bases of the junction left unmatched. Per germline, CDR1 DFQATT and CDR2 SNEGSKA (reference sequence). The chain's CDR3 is CSARRDRPTDTQYF. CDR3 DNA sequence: TGCAGTGCTCGCAGGGACAGACCCACAGATACGCAGTATTTT.